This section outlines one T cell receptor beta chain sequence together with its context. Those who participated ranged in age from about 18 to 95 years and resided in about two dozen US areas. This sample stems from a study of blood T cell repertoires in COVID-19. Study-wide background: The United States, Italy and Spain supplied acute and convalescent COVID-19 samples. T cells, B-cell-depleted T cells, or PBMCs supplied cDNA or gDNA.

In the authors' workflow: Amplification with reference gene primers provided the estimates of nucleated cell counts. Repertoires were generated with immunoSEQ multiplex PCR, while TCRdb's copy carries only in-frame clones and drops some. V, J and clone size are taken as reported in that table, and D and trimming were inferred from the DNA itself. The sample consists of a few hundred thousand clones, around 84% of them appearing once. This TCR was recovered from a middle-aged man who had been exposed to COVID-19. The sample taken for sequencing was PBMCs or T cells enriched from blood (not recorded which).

The chain's CDR3 is CASSGQGALYEQYF. In nucleotides, the CDR3 is TGTGCCTCCAGCGGGCAGGGGGCGCTGTACGAGCAGTACTTC. The chain is built from TRBV10-3 and TRBJ2-7; 8 bases are a match to TRBD1. Germline V CDR1 and CDR2: ENHRY, SYGVKD. This CDR3 is built from 14 residues. Trimming cost V 11 bases and J 4 bases; bases outside gene matches: 13.